The next 22 T cell receptor beta chains were all read from a single sample in a study of cytomegalovirus exposure and HLA in healthy donors. The PCR made use of 60 Vbeta and 13 Jbeta primers. The protocol was immunoSEQ multiplex PCR, while the TCRdb copy is restricted to in-frame clones and leaves out a portion. The table shows about 83,000 clones, with 70% to 75% occurring only once. The material sequenced was PBMCs. These receptors were taken from a man aged 60-69 years in good health and CMV-seronegative.

The rearrangement uses TRBV7-2 and TRBJ2-1; perhaps TRBD2 as D (6 bases). V was trimmed by 5 bases and J by 4 bases, leaving 18 bases between them. This CDR3 has 16 amino acids. Germline CDR1 SGHTA, CDR2 FQGNSA. The CDR3 region is CASSTRRTTFYNEQFF. CDR3 sequence (DNA): TGTGCCAGCAGCACCCGCAGGACTACTTTTTACAATGAGCAGTTCTTC.

The chain combines TRBV27 with TRBJ1-6, with a tentative D call TRBD1 (6 bases). With 6 bases removed from V and 6 bases from J, the gap between germline ends came to 18 bases. The CDR3 has 16 residues. Per the germline V gene, CDR1 is MNHEY and CDR2 is SMNVEV (reference sequence). Here the CDR3 DNA reads TGTGCCAGCAGGGGGGACGGGGGGCGTAGTAATTCACCCCTCCACTTT. Translated: CASRGDGGRSNSPLHF.

This clone came up once. The rearrangement uses TRBV5-4 and TRBJ2-7; D unresolved. The CDR3 has 14 residues. The ends were cut back, 4 bases at V and 2 bases at J, with 13 bases in the middle. CDR1 and CDR2 from the germline V gene are SGHNT and YYREEE (reference sequence). Written as DNA, the CDR3 is TGTGCCAGCAGCGCGGCCTCTACTACCTACGAGCAGTACTTC. This gives the protein CASSAASTTYEQYF. The variable domain in full, with the rest retrieved from reference TRBV5-4 and TRBJ2-7, is ETGVTQSPTHLIKTRGQQVTLRCSSQSGHNTVSWYQQALGQGPQFIFQYYREEENGRGNFPPRFSGLQFPNYSSELNVNALELDDSALYLCASSAASTTYEQYFGPGTRLTVT.

The chain joins TRBV9 to TRBJ1-3; D is ambiguous. V was trimmed by 0 bases and J by 8 bases, leaving 9 bases between them. The length of the CDR3 is 13 residues. Germline V gene sequence: CDR1 SGDLS, CDR2 YYNGEE. CDR3: CASSVVEADTIYF. The CDR3 nucleotides are TGTGCCAGCAGCGTAGTAGAGGCAGACACCATATATTTT.

The V call is TRBV5-1, the J call TRBJ2-3; 8 bases agree with TRBD2. CDR1 SGHRS and CDR2 YFSETQ come from the germline V gene. With V trimmed by 4 bases and J by 4 bases, 2 bases remained unmatched. CDR3 length equals 13 residues. The CDR3 is CASSLGGADTQYF. The CDR3 DNA sequence: TGCGCCAGCAGCCTCGGGGGGGCAGATACGCAGTATTTT.

The chain uses TRBV30 and TRBJ1-1; perhaps TRBD1 as D (6 bases). V was clipped by 8 bases and J by 5 bases, with 12 bases between them. The CDR3 runs to 11 residues. CDR1 GTSNPN and CDR2 SVGIG come from the germline V gene (reference sequence). The CDR3, as DNA: TGTGCCAGGGGGGGGAGGACTGAAGCTTTCTTT. Protein product: CARGGRTEAFF.

V gene TRBV10-1 combines with J gene TRBJ2-1; 10 nucleotides line up with TRBD2. CDR3 length: 23 amino acids. The V gene end was trimmed by 5 bases and the J gene end by 10 bases; junction bases not matched to a gene: 35. Germline V gives CDR1 WNHNN, CDR2 SYGVQD (reference sequence). The CDR3 protein is CASSLPSLGGARKRGGLRCEQFF. As DNA, the CDR3 is TGCGCCAGCAGTCTTCCGAGCCTCGGGGGAGCGAGAAAGCGGGGGGGCCTTCGATGCGAGCAGTTCTTC.

V and J are TRBV19 and TRBJ1-1; D gene uncertain. This CDR3 is 13 amino acids long. Germline values: CDR1 LNHDA, CDR2 SQIVND (reference sequence). Trimming pared 10 bases from V and 0 bases from J, leaving 12 bases between. CDR3 coding DNA: TGTGCCACCTGGACGGGGATGAACACTGAAGCTTTCTTT. Translation: CATWTGMNTEAFF.

The chain joins TRBV10-3 to TRBJ2-2; TRBD2 matches 7 bases. V shed 6 bases, J shed 0 bases, and the junction held 1 base outside the gene matches. Germline-derived CDR1 and CDR2 are ENHRY and SYGVKD. This CDR3 contains 14 residues. The CDR3 loop is CAIRGGANTGELFF. In DNA, the CDR3 is TGTGCCATCAGGGGGGGGGCGAACACCGGGGAGCTGTTTTTT.

This chain connects TRBV2 to TRBJ2-7; 11 bases agree with TRBD1. Trimming took 7 bases from V and 6 from J; bases not matched to a gene: 11. The CDR3 totals 15 residues. Per the germline V gene, CDR1 is SNHLY and CDR2 is FYNNEI. Here the CDR3 DNA reads TGTGCCAGCATTTTTTCGGGGACAGGGGGTCGCGAGCAGTACTTC. Amino acids: CASIFSGTGGREQYF.

V and J are TRBV30 and TRBJ1-1, with TRBD1 as a possible D gene (5 bases). The germline V gene encodes CDR1 GTSNPN and CDR2 SVGIG (reference sequence). This CDR3 has 15 residues. The V end was cut by 0 bases, the J end by 6 bases, with 17 bases between. CDR3 in amino acids: CAWSVAIQGRAEAFF. CDR3 coding DNA: TGTGCCTGGAGTGTGGCGATTCAGGGTAGAGCTGAAGCTTTCTTT. Full variable domain (rest looked up from reference TRBV30 and TRBJ1-1): SQTIHQWPATLVQPVGSPLSLECTVEGTSNPNLYWYRQAAGRGLQLLFYSVGIGQISSEVPQNLSASRPQDRQFILSSKKLLLSDSGFYLCAWSVAIQGRAEAFFGQGTRLTVV.

The chain carries TRBV19 and TRBJ1-2, with a weak D call TRBD1 (6 bases). Germline-derived CDR1 and CDR2 are LNHDA and SQIVND (reference sequence). The ends were cut back, 3 bases at V and 6 bases at J, with 20 bases in the middle. The CDR3 is made up of 16 amino acids. The CDR3 nucleotides are TGTGCCAGTAGTATCGACGATACAGGGTTATCCGATGGCTACACCTTC. This encodes CASSIDDTGLSDGYTF.

The V gene is TRBV5-1, the J gene TRBJ1-2; 8 nucleotides line up with TRBD1. The trim removed 5 bases at V and 1 base at J, leaving 7 bases unmatched. Germline loops: CDR1 SGHRS, CDR2 YFSETQ. The CDR3 contains 15 residues. The CDR3 DNA is TGCGCCAGCAGGAATGCGGGACAGGATAACTATGGCTACACCTTC. It yields the protein CASRNAGQDNYGYTF.

This clone was detected a few times. The rearrangement uses TRBV30 and TRBJ1-3; D possibly corresponds to TRBD1 (5 bases). The V and J ends lost 0 bases and 5 bases respectively, with 11 bases between them. This CDR3 has 14 amino acids. Looked up from germline, CDR1 is GTSNPN and CDR2 is SVGIG (reference sequence). DNA of the CDR3: TGTGCCTGGAGTGTACTAAGGGGTAGAAACACCATATATTTT. It encodes CAWSVLRGRNTIYF.

This clone was observed a few times. This chain joins TRBV2 and TRBJ2-6, with no clear D. This CDR3 is 14 amino acids long. V lost 6 bases, J lost 2 bases, and 8 bases lay in between. CDR1 is SNHLY, CDR2 FYNNEI, per germline. The CDR3 DNA reads TGTGCCAGCAGGGCCACGACTGGGGCCAACGTCCTGACTTTC. It codes for CASRATTGANVLTF. The full variable domain, completed using reference TRBV2 and TRBJ2-6, is EPEVTQTPSHQVTQMGQEVILRCVPISNHLYFYWYRQILGQKVEFLVSFYNNEISEKSEIFDDQFSVERPDGSNFTLKIRSTKLEDSAMYFCASRATTGANVLTFGAGSRLTVL.

J is TRBJ2-7 and V is TRBV30; D uncertain. There are 13 residues in the CDR3. CDR1 is GTSNPN, CDR2 SVGIG, per germline (reference sequence). V was cut by 0 bases and J by 6 bases, with 12 bases left in between. The CDR3 region has the DNA TGTGCCTGGAGTGTACCTGAAAGAGGCGAGCAGTACTTC. Its translation: CAWSVPERGEQYF.

Details on this clone: The junction and the germline gene differ at one end; a read error may be behind it. The sample carries other DNA sequences with the same CDR3. The chain links TRBV30 to TRBJ2-7, with TRBD2 matching 7 bases. CDR1 and CDR2 from the germline V gene are GTSNPN and SVGIG (reference sequence). This CDR3 is 13 amino acids long. CDR3 region: CAWRLRSSGGQYF. In nucleotides, the CDR3 is TGTGCCTGGAGACTTAGGTCTAGCGGAGGGCAGTACTTT.

This chain connects TRBV7-9 to TRBJ2-7, with 8 bases fitting TRBD1. V trimming: 5 bases; J trimming: 0 bases; junction bases outside the gene matches: 6. The CDR3 extends over 15 amino acids. Germline CDR1 is SEHNR and CDR2 is FQNEAQ (reference sequence). CDR3 in amino acids: CASSHGGQVSYEQYF. CDR3 DNA: TGTGCCAGCAGCCACGGGGGACAGGTCTCCTACGAGCAGTACTTC.

The chain couples TRBV19 to TRBJ2-2, with D possibly being TRBD2 (6 bases). Germline V lookup: CDR1 LNHDA, CDR2 SQIVND (reference sequence). Trimming took 4 bases from V and 0 from J, leaving 9 bases between them. The CDR3 has 15 amino acids. CDR3 DNA: TGTGCCAGTAGTACCGGGAGTTCGAACACCGGGGAGCTGTTTTTT. Translating gives CASSTGSSNTGELFF.

This rearrangement joins TRBV6-5 to TRBJ1-1; 7 bases agree with TRBD1. From germline, CDR1 is MNHEY and CDR2 SVGAGI. Unmatched junction bases numbered 7, after V lost 7 bases and J lost 8 bases. CDR3 size: 12 residues. The CDR3 bases are TGTGCCAGCACCATACCGGGACAGGAAGCTTTCTTT. Protein: CASTIPGQEAFF.

This clone is medium-sized. The chain recombines TRBV6-4 with TRBJ2-3, with a weak D call TRBD2 (6 bases). This CDR3 region has 14 residues. Germline V CDR1 and CDR2: MRHNA, SNTAGT. V lost 2 bases, J lost 0 bases, and 6 bases lay in between. DNA for the CDR3: TGTGCCAGCAGTGACGGGGGGAGCACAGATACGCAGTATTTT. This sequence encodes CASSDGGSTDTQYF.

The chain carries TRBV7-8 and TRBJ2-1, with 9 bases that match TRBD2. The germline CDR1 and CDR2 sequences are SGHVS and FQNEAQ. CDR3 length: 16 residues. With V trimmed by 0 bases and J by 7 bases, 7 bases remained unmatched. CDR3 in DNA: TGTGCCAGCAGCTTAGCCGGCGGGGGGGCCGTAAATGAGCAGTTCTTC. It is translated as CASSLAGGGAVNEQFF.